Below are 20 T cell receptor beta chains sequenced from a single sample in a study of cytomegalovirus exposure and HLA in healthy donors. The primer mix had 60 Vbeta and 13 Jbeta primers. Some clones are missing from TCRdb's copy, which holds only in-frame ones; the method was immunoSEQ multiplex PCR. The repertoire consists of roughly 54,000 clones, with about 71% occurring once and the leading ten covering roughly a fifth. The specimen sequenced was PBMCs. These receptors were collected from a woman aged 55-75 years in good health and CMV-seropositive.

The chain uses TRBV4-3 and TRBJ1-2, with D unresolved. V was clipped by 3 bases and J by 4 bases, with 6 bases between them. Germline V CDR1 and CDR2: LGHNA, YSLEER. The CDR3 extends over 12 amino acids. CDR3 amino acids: CASSHPSYGYTF. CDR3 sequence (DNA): TGCGCCAGCAGCCATCCATCCTATGGCTACACCTTC.

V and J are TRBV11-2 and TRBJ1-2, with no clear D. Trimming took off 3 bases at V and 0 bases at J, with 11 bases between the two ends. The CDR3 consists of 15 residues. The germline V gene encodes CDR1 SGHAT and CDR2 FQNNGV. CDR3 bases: TGTGCCAGCAGCTTCGACACCGGTGCTAACTATGGCTACACCTTC. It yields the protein CASSFDTGANYGYTF.

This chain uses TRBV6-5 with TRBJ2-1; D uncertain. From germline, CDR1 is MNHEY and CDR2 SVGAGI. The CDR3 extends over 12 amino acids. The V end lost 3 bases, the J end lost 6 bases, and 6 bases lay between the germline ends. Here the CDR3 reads CASSYFGNEQFF. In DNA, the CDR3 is TGTGCCAGCAGTTATTTCGGCAATGAGCAGTTCTTC.

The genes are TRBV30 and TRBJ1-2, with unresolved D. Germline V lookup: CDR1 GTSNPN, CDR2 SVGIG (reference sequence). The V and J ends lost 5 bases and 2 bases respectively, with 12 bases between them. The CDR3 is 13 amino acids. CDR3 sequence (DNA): TGTGCCTGGGGACTCGGAAGAAACTATGGCTACACCTTC. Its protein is CAWGLGRNYGYTF.

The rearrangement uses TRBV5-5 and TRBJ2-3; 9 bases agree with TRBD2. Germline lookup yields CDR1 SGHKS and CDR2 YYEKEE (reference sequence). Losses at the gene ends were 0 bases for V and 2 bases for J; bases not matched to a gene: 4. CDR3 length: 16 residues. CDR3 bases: TGTGCCAGCAGCTTGGGGCTAGCGGGGCCCACAGATACGCAGTATTTT. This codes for CASSLGLAGPTDTQYF.

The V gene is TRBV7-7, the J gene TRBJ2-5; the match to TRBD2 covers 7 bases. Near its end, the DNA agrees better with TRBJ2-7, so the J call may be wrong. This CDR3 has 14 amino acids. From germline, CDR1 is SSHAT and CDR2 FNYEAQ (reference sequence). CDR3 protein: CASTGGRLDYEQYF. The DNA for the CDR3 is TGTGCCAGCACGGGGGGACGTCTTGACTACGAGCAGTACTTC.

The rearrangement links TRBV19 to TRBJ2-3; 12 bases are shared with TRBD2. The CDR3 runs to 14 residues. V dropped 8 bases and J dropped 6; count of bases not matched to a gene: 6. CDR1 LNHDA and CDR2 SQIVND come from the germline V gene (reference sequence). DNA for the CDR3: TGTGCCAGTGGGCCTAGCGGGGGGGTGGATACGCAGTATTTT. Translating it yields CASGPSGGVDTQYF.

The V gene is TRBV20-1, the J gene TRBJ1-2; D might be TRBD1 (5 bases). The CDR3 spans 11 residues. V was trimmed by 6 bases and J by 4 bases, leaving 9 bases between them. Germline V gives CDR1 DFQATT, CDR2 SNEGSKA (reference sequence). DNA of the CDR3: TGCAGTGCCGACAGCAGCTATGGCTACACCTTC. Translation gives CSADSSYGYTF.

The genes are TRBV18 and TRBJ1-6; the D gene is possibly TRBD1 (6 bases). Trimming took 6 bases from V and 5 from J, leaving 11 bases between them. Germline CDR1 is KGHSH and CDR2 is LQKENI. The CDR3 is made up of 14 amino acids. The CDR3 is CASSSGHNNSPLHF. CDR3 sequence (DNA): TGTGCCAGCTCCTCGGGACACAATAATTCACCCCTCCACTTT.

CDR3 nucleotides: TGCAGCGTTGAAGATTCGATGGGGTTAGCGGGGACAGATACGCAGTATTTT. Protein product: CSVEDSMGLAGTDTQYF. The rearrangement links TRBV29-1 to TRBJ2-3, with 8 bases lining up with TRBD2. CDR1 and CDR2 (germline): SQVTM, ANQGSEA. The CDR3 has 17 amino acids. J lost 3 bases, V lost 0 bases, and 11 bases had no gene match.

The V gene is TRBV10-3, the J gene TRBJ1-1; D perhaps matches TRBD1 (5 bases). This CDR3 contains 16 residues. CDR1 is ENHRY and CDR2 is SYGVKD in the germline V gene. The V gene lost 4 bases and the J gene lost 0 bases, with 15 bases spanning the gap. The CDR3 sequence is CAISGSPREVNTEAFF. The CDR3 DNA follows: TGTGCCATCAGTGGGTCACCCAGGGAGGTGAACACTGAAGCTTTCTTT.

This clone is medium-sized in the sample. Here the CDR3 DNA reads TGTGCCAGCAGCTCGGGACTAGCAACAGATACGCAGTATTTT. Amino acid sequence: CASSSGLATDTQYF. The chain has TRBV7-3 and TRBJ2-3, with TRBD2 matching over 9 bases. This CDR3 spans 14 amino acids. CDR1 and CDR2 from the germline V gene are SGHTA and FQGTGA. V lost 4 bases to trimming and J lost 3 bases; unmatched junction nucleotides: 2.

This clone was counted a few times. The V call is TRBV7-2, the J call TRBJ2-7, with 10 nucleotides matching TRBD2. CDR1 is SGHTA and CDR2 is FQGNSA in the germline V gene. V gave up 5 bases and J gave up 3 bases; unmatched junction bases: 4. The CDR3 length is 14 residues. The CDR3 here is CASSPQRGGYEQYF. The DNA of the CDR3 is TGTGCCAGCAGCCCCCAGCGGGGGGGCTACGAGCAGTACTTC.

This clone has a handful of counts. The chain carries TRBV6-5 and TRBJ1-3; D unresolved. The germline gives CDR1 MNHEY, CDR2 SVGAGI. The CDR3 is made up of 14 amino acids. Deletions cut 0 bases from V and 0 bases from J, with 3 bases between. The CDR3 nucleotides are TGTGCCAGCAGTTACTCGAGCTCTGGAAACACCATATATTTT. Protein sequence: CASSYSSSGNTIYF.

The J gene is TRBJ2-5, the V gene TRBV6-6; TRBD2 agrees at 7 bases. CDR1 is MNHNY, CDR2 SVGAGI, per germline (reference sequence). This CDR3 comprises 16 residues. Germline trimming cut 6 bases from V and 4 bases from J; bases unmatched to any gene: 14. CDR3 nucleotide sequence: TGTGCCAGCAGACCCAATGGAGCGGGGAATCGAGAGACCCAGTACTTC. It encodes CASRPNGAGNRETQYF.

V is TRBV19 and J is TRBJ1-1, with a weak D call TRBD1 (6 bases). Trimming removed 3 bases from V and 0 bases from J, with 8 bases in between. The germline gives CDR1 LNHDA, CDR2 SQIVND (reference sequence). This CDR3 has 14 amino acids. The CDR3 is CASSITGMNTEAFF. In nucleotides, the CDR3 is TGTGCCAGTAGTATCACAGGGATGAACACTGAAGCTTTCTTT.

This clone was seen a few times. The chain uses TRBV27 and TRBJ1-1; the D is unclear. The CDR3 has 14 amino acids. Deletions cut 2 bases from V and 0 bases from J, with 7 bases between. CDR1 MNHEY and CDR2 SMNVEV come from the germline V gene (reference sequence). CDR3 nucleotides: TGTGCCAGCAGTTTAAGAGGGATGAACACTGAAGCTTTCTTT. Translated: CASSLRGMNTEAFF.

CDR3 sequence reads: CASSRTVNQPQHF. The CDR3, as DNA: TGTGCCAGTAGCCGGACAGTCAATCAGCCCCAGCATTTT. This chain uses TRBV19 with TRBJ1-5; D is possibly TRBD1 (6 bases). Germline values: CDR1 LNHDA, CDR2 SQIVND (reference sequence). This CDR3 region has 13 residues. V shed 6 bases and J shed 3 bases, with 9 bases lying between them.

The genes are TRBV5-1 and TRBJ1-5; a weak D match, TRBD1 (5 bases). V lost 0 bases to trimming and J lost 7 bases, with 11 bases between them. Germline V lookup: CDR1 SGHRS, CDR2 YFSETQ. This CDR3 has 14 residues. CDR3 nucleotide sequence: TGCGCCAGCAGCTTGGAAAGGGGTGGACAGCCCCAGCATTTT. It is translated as CASSLERGGQPQHF.

The DNA of the CDR3 is TGTGCCACCAGCAGCCCCAAGGTGGGCACCTGGAATCAGCCCCAGCATTTT. Its protein product is CATSSPKVGTWNQPQHF. The chain carries TRBV15 and TRBJ1-5; D not resolved. The CDR3 sequence is 17 residues long. Germline-derived CDR1 and CDR2 are LNHNV and YYDKDF (reference sequence). V was pared by 3 bases and J by 4 bases, with 19 bases between.